These 31 T cell receptor beta chains came from one sample sequenced in a study of T cell responses to AZD1222 COVID-19 vaccine. Clones were read by immunoSEQ multiplex PCR, and TCRdb kept only the in-frame ones, dropping some. The sample includes around 81,000 clones, less than 95% of them seen just once. This material consisted of peripheral blood, taken 28 days after the second AZD1222 dose. These TCRs come from an adult who received the AZD1222 COVID-19 vaccine.

This clone was observed a handful of times. The chain combines TRBV2 with TRBJ2-1, with D uncertain. This CDR3 is 11 amino acids long. V dropped 6 bases and J dropped 10 bases, with 10 bases sitting between them. The germline V gene encodes CDR1 SNHLY and CDR2 FYNNEI. The CDR3 nucleotides are TGTGCCAGCAGCAATCGGGCCGAGCAGTTCTTC. Translated, it gives CASSNRAEQFF.

V gene TRBV5-1 combines with J gene TRBJ2-7, with 10 bases matching TRBD2. The ends lost 0 bases at V and 1 base at J; junction bases unmatched: 1. Germline assignment: CDR1 SGHRS and CDR2 YFSETQ. CDR3 length: 15 amino acids. The CDR3 loop is CASSLELAGSYEQYF. The CDR3 DNA reads as TGCGCCAGCAGCTTGGAACTAGCGGGGTCCTACGAGCAGTACTTC.

The V and J genes are TRBV28 and TRBJ1-5; 7 bases line up with TRBD1. The CDR3 spans 15 residues. V lost 4 bases to trimming and J lost 4 bases; unmatched junction nucleotides: 7. CDR1 MDHEN and CDR2 SYDVKM come from the germline V gene. The CDR3 region has the DNA TGTGCCAGCAGTTCACAGACAGGGCCAAATCAGCCCCAGCATTTT. It yields the protein CASSSQTGPNQPQHF. The entire variable domain, with the rest obtained from reference TRBV28 and TRBJ1-5, is as follows: DVKVTQSSRYLVKRTGEKVFLECVQDMDHENMFWYRQDPGLGLRLIYFSYDVKMKEKGDIPEGYSVSREKKERFSLILESASTNQTSMYLCASSSQTGPNQPQHFGDGTRLSIL.

V and J are TRBV6-5 and TRBJ2-3, with D perhaps TRBD1 (5 bases). Per the germline V gene, CDR1 is MNHEY and CDR2 is SVGAGI. Trimming pared 2 bases from V and 2 bases from J, leaving 8 bases between. This CDR3 is 14 amino acids long. The chain's CDR3 is CASSYGADTDTQYF. DNA of the CDR3: TGTGCCAGCAGTTACGGGGCTGACACAGATACGCAGTATTTT.

The gene calls are TRBV6-1 and TRBJ2-7; maybe TRBD2 (6 bases). Trimming took off 3 bases at V and 4 bases at J, with 13 bases between the two ends. Germline V gives CDR1 MNHNS, CDR2 SASEGT. The CDR3 runs 14 residues. For the CDR3, the DNA is TGTGCCAGCAGTGATACCGGGAGCGGGTACGAGCAGTACTTC. Translated, it gives CASSDTGSGYEQYF.

In DNA form, the CDR3 reads TGTGCCAGCAAGGACGAGGGGGCGCTGACTGAGCAGTACTTC. Its protein is CASKDEGALTEQYF. This chain connects TRBV3-1 (or the pseudogene TRBV3-2) to TRBJ2-7, with TRBD1 matching 7 bases. In germline, CDR1 is LGHDT, CDR2 YNNKEL (reference sequence). Trimming at V came to 7 bases and at J to 7 bases, leaving 13 bases not matched to a gene. The CDR3 sequence is 14 residues long.

This clone came up once. Its ends do not fully match the called genes, so a read error is possible. The chain joins TRBV28 to TRBJ1-4; D is uncertain. Germline V gene lookup returns CDR1 MDHEN and CDR2 SYDVKM. This CDR3 comprises 14 residues. This chain's CDR3 is CAGSGGATNEKLFF. As DNA, the CDR3 is TGTGCCGGCAGTGGCGGGGCAACTAATGAAAAACTGTTTTTT. The whole variable domain, remainder taken from reference TRBV28 and TRBJ1-4, is DVKVTQSSRYLVKRTGEKVFLECVQDMDHENMFWYRQDPGLGLRLIYFSYDVKMKEKGDIPEGYSVSREKKERFSLILESASTNQTSMYLCAGSGGATNEKLFFGSGTQLSVL.

The CDR3 spells CASSLGGLVADTQYF. The DNA of the CDR3 is TGCGCCAGCAGCTTGGGGGGACTAGTCGCAGATACGCAGTATTTT. The chain couples TRBV5-1 to TRBJ2-3; 8 nucleotides match TRBD2. Germline trimming cut 0 bases from V and 4 bases from J; bases unmatched to any gene: 4. Germline CDR1 and CDR2: SGHRS and YFSETQ. CDR3 length equals 15 residues.

The chain combines TRBV6-2 or TRBV6-3 with TRBJ2-7, with no clear D. Germline values: CDR1 MNHEY, CDR2 SVGEGT. The CDR3 totals 13 residues. The germline V and J ends were trimmed by 0 bases and 9 bases, with 12 bases remaining between them. In nucleotides, the CDR3 is TGTGCCAGCAGTTACTCGATCCCCCAACGGCAGTACTTC. It yields the protein CASSYSIPQRQYF.

The rearrangement links TRBV7-3 to TRBJ2-2, with 8 bases identical to TRBD1. Germline loops: CDR1 SGHTA, CDR2 FQGTGA. The CDR3 sequence is 17 residues long. Trimming at V came to 5 bases and at J to 1 base, leaving 9 bases not matched to a gene. CDR3 bases: TGTGCCAGCAGCAGACGACAGGGGATAGAGAACACCGGGGAGCTGTTTTTT. Translating it yields CASSRRQGIENTGELFF. Combining the CDR3 with reference TRBV7-3 and TRBJ2-2 gives the whole variable domain GAGVSQTPSNKVTEKGKYVELRCDPISGHTALYWYRQSLGQGPEFLIYFQGTGAADDSGLPNDRFFAVRPEGSVSTLKIQRTERGDSAVYLCASSRRQGIENTGELFFGEGSRLTVL.

The rearrangement joins TRBV2 to TRBJ2-7; D call uncertain. CDR1 and CDR2 from the germline V gene are SNHLY and FYNNEI. Trimming shortened V by 5 bases and J by 0 bases, and 8 bases separated the two germline ends. This CDR3 is 13 amino acids long. This CDR3 is CASSFRSSYEQYF. The CDR3 DNA sequence: TGTGCCAGCAGTTTCAGGAGCTCCTACGAGCAGTACTTC.

This clone has a handful of counts. J is TRBJ1-2 and V is TRBV18; 10 bases line up with TRBD1. CDR3 length equals 16 residues. J was trimmed by 8 bases and V by 4 bases; bases with no gene match: 13. Germline V gene sequence: CDR1 KGHSH, CDR2 LQKENI. CDR3 in amino acids: CASSLTAGTGVFGYTF. CDR3 sequence (DNA): TGTGCCAGCTCACTAACAGCCGGGACAGGGGTTTTCGGCTACACCTTC. Together with reference TRBV18 and TRBJ1-2, the CDR3 gives the full variable domain: NAGVMQNPRHLVRRRGQEARLRCSPMKGHSHVYWYRQLPEEGLKFMVYLQKENIIDESGMPKERFSAEFPKEGPSILRIQQVVRGDSAAYFCASSLTAGTGVFGYTFGSGTRLTVV.

The V call is TRBV7-2, the J call TRBJ2-3; TRBD2 matches at 8 bases. Germline CDR1 is SGHTA and CDR2 is FQGNSA. The CDR3 runs 15 residues. V shed 5 bases, J shed 0 bases, and the junction held 4 bases outside the gene matches. CDR3 in amino acids: CASSPGGASTDTQYF. CDR3 coding DNA: TGTGCCAGCAGCCCGGGGGGGGCTAGCACAGATACGCAGTATTTT.

J is TRBJ2-7 and V is TRBV6-1; 9 bases fit TRBD2. The V segment lost 3 bases and the J segment 7 bases; nucleotides outside the gene matches: 7. Germline values: CDR1 MNHNS, CDR2 SASEGT. CDR3 length: 14 amino acids. In nucleotides, the CDR3 is TGTGCCAGCAGTGATGTAGCGGGAGAACGGGAGCAGTACTTC. Translation gives CASSDVAGEREQYF.

The CDR3 DNA is TGCAGCGCAGGACTAGCGAGGGACGGGGAGCTGTTTTTT. Translating it yields CSAGLARDGELFF. V and J are TRBV29-1 and TRBJ2-2, with 9 bases lining up with TRBD2. The V segment lost 7 bases and the J segment 7 bases; nucleotides outside the gene matches: 7. The CDR3 has 13 residues. The germline V gene encodes CDR1 SQVTM and CDR2 ANQGSEA.

Points on this clone: Other DNA variants within this sample encode the same CDR3. The rearrangement joins TRBV12-3 or TRBV12-4 to TRBJ1-1; the D is unclear. The V gene lost 8 bases and the J gene lost 3 bases, with 13 bases spanning the gap. CDR3 length: 13 amino acids. The CDR3 DNA follows: TGTGCCAGCCGTAGGGCCGCCGACACTGAAGCTTTCTTT. It translates to CASRRAADTEAFF.

This chain connects TRBV6-1 to TRBJ1-3; no clear D. Germline V lookup: CDR1 MNHNS, CDR2 SASEGT. Trimming stripped 4 bases from V and 0 bases from J, with 13 bases between. There are 16 residues in the CDR3. Written as DNA, the CDR3 is TGTGCCAGCAGTGCCCCGGGCCCTCGCTCTGGAAACACCATATATTTT. As protein: CASSAPGPRSGNTIYF.

This chain joins TRBV11-2 and TRBJ2-2, with TRBD2 identical over 11 bases. The CDR3 has 15 residues. Germline V gene sequence: CDR1 SGHAT, CDR2 FQNNGV. The V segment lost 8 bases and the J segment 4 bases; nucleotides outside the gene matches: 6. The DNA for the CDR3 is TGTGCCAGCTCAACTAGCGGGAGTTCCACCGGGGAGCTGTTTTTT. The encoded protein is CASSTSGSSTGELFF.

The CDR3 loop reads CASRWTGGSGELFF. CDR3 nucleotide sequence: TGCGCCAGCAGGTGGACAGGGGGATCCGGGGAGCTGTTTTTT. The rearrangement joins TRBV5-1 to TRBJ2-2; 10 bases map to TRBD1. After removal of 5 bases from V and 6 bases from J, the junction contained 4 bases not matched to a gene. In germline, CDR1 is SGHRS, CDR2 YFSETQ. This CDR3 is built from 14 residues.

The genes are TRBV18 and TRBJ2-1, with a possible D match to TRBD1 (6 bases). This CDR3 has 14 amino acids. The V and J ends lost 3 bases and 3 bases respectively, with 9 bases between them. Germline-derived CDR1 and CDR2 are KGHSH and LQKENI. CDR3 amino acids: CASSPSGHYNEQFF. In nucleotides, the CDR3 is TGTGCCAGCTCACCCTCGGGACACTACAATGAGCAGTTCTTC.

This chain connects TRBV4-2 to TRBJ2-1; the match to TRBD2 covers 10 bases. This CDR3 is built from 16 residues. Germline values: CDR1 LGHNA, CDR2 YNFKEQ. V lost 4 bases to trimming and J lost 2 bases; unmatched junction nucleotides: 5. CDR3 sequence (DNA): TGTGCCAGCAGCCGGATACTAGCGGGAACCTACAATGAGCAGTTCTTC. Encoded protein: CASSRILAGTYNEQFF.

This clone was recorded only once. The genes are TRBV28 and TRBJ1-4; no definite D call. Trimming pared 4 bases from V and 7 bases from J, leaving 13 bases between. There are 14 residues in the CDR3. Germline CDR1 reads MDHEN; CDR2 reads SYDVKM. CDR3: CASSSLGMGEKLFF. The CDR3 coding sequence is TGTGCCAGCAGTTCACTAGGCATGGGTGAAAAACTGTTTTTT.

The chain couples TRBV19 to TRBJ2-6, with D unresolved. CDR1 is LNHDA and CDR2 is SQIVND in the germline V gene (reference sequence). The CDR3 is made up of 13 amino acids. V was pared by 5 bases and J by 0 bases, with 2 bases between. The CDR3: CASSDSGANVLTF. Here the CDR3 DNA reads TGTGCCAGTAGTGACTCTGGGGCCAACGTCCTGACTTTC.

The chain employs TRBV15 and TRBJ1-6; D not certain. The V and J ends lost 11 bases and 7 bases respectively, with 21 bases between them. The CDR3 loop spans 15 amino acids. Germline CDR1 and CDR2: LNHNV and YYDKDF (reference sequence). CDR3 coding DNA: TGTGCCCGAGGGAGGGTCCCAGAATCAAATTCACCCCTCCACTTT. The encoded protein is CARGRVPESNSPLHF.

The J gene is TRBJ2-5, the V gene TRBV18; 10 nucleotides line up with TRBD1. After removal of 3 bases from V and 5 bases from J, the junction contained 3 bases not matched to a gene. CDR1 is KGHSH and CDR2 is LQKENI in the germline V gene. The CDR3 is made up of 14 amino acids. As DNA, the CDR3 is TGTGCCAGCTCACCGGGACAGGGGACGGAGACCCAGTACTTC. It translates to CASSPGQGTETQYF.

The chain carries TRBV24-1 and TRBJ2-5; no firm D call. Germline V CDR1 and CDR2: KGHDR, SFDVKD. Trimming removed 4 bases at V and 2 bases at J, with 7 bases between. CDR3 length: 13 amino acids. Written as DNA, the CDR3 is TGTGCCACCAGTGACGGGCCGCAAGAGACCCAGTACTTC. Translated: CATSDGPQETQYF.

The chain uses TRBV4-2 and TRBJ2-1, with D perhaps matching TRBD1 or TRBD2 (5 bases each). The CDR3 is made up of 15 amino acids. Trimming pared 0 bases from V and 9 bases from J, leaving 15 bases between. Germline CDR1 and CDR2: LGHNA and YNFKEQ. Here the CDR3 DNA reads TGTGCCAGCAGCCAAGATCTTGGGGGTCGGGGTGAGCAGTTCTTC. Protein product: CASSQDLGGRGEQFF.

The rearrangement joins TRBV24-1 to TRBJ1-2; D is uncertain. The CDR3 has 13 amino acids. Trimming stripped 2 bases from V and 8 bases from J, with 11 bases between. Germline CDR1 reads KGHDR; CDR2 reads SFDVKD. The CDR3 region is CATSDSTTLGYTF. CDR3 coding DNA: TGTGCCACCAGTGATTCGACCACCTTGGGCTACACCTTC.

The DNA for the CDR3 is TGCAGTGCTAGTCCTAGGGTGCGTCAGCCCCAGCATTTT. Translation: CSASPRVRQPQHF. The chain has TRBV20-1 and TRBJ1-5, with D unresolved. Germline CDR1 and CDR2: DFQATT and SNEGSKA (reference sequence). CDR3 length equals 13 residues. V shed 3 bases and J shed 6 bases, with 12 bases lying between them.

This clone was detected once. The chain recombines TRBV6-4 with TRBJ2-7, with 10 nucleotides matching TRBD1. This CDR3 has 18 amino acids. Germline values: CDR1 MRHNA, CDR2 SNTAGT. The J segment lost 1 base and the V segment lost 0 bases, leaving 9 bases of the junction unmatched. The CDR3, as DNA: TGTGCCAGCAGTGACTCGAAAAACCGGGACAGGGGATCCTACGAGCAGTACTTC. It is translated as CASSDSKNRDRGSYEQYF.

The chain is built from TRBV19 and TRBJ2-7; 13 nucleotides align to TRBD2. V gave up 4 bases and J gave up 3 bases; unmatched junction bases: 6. The germline V gene encodes CDR1 LNHDA and CDR2 SQIVND (reference sequence). CDR3 length: 16 amino acids. For the CDR3, the DNA is TGTGCCAGTAGTACCCAGGGGACTAGCGGGATCTACGAGCAGTACTTC. Protein: CASSTQGTSGIYEQYF.